These 2 T cell receptor beta chains came from one sample sequenced in a study of T cells in women clearing cervical HPV infection. Assay used: immunoSEQ multiplex PCR; TCRdb lists only in-frame clones, some missing. The repertoire table contains 30,000 to 45,000 clones. Sequencing was carried out using blood buffy coat. Every receptor here comes from a woman between 18 and 69 years old with a cervical HPV16 infection that either progressed to CIN3+ or cleared (not recorded which).

As to this clone: The CDR3 goes on 3 residues after the read ends, and that part is filled in from the germline J gene. This chain uses TRBV30 with TRBJ2-2; D is possibly TRBD2 (6 bases). Germline CDR1 GTSNPN, CDR2 SVGIG (reference sequence). The CDR3 is 13 residues long. Partial CDR3 DNA: TGTGCCTGGAAGGGACTCTATAATTCACCG. Its translation is CAWKGLYNSP. The full CDR3 is CAWKGLYNSPLFF.

Note on this clone: The read ends 3 residues early relative to the CDR3; the germline J gene fills the gap. The rearrangement joins TRBV9 to TRBJ2-3; 10 bases are shared with TRBD2. With V trimmed by 0 bases and J by 4 bases, 8 bases remained unmatched. CDR3 length equals 17 residues. CDR1 and CDR2 (germline): SGDLS, YYNGEE. CDR3 DNA (partial): TGTGCCAGCAGCGTAGAATCTTGGGGGACTAGCGCAGATACG. It translates to CASSVESWGTSADT. The complete CDR3 protein is CASSVESWGTSADTQYF. Variable domain in full (rest from reference TRBV9 and TRBJ2-3): DSGVTQTPKHLITATGQRVTLRCSPRSGDLSVYWYQQSLDQGLQFLIQYYNGEERAKGNILERFSAQQFPDLHSELNLSSLELGDSALYFCASSVESWGTSADTQYFGPGTRLTVL.